This TCR beta chain was sequenced during a study of cytomegalovirus exposure and HLA in healthy donors. The primer mix had 60 Vbeta and 13 Jbeta primers. Generated by immunoSEQ multiplex PCR, the TCRdb table keeps only in-frame clones and is missing some. Its table records around 150,000 clones. The receptor comes from a woman aged 60 to 75 in good health and CMV-seronegative. The sequenced material came from PBMCs.

The CDR3 loop is CASSPWRDPDTQYF. DNA of the CDR3: TGTGCCAGCAGCCCCTGGCGGGATCCAGATACGCAGTATTTT. The chain joins TRBV6-1 to TRBJ2-3, with D perhaps matching TRBD2 (6 bases). CDR3 size: 14 residues. V was pared by 6 bases and J by 4 bases, with 14 bases between. Germline CDR1 is MNHNS and CDR2 is SASEGT.